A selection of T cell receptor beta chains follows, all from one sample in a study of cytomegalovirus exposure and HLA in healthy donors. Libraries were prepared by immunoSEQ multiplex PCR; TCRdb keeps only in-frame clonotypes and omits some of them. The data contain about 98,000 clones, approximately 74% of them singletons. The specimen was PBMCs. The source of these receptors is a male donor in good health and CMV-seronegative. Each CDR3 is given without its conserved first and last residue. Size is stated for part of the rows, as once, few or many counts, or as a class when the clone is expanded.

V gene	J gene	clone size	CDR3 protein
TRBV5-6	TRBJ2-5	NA	ASSLSGTGGWETQY
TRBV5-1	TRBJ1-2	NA	ASSLGQGTSGYT
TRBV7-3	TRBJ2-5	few	ASSLGPWQETQY
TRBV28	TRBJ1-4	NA	ASSPPDRASGRREKLF
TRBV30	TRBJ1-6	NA	AWRPDRRDNNSPLH
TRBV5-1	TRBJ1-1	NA	ASSLASGVSTEAF
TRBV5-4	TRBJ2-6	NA	ASSWGQGMAGANVLT
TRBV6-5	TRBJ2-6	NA	ASSYDRGGGANVLT
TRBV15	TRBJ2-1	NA	ATSRDGRNEQF
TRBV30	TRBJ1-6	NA	AWSVGSVNNSPLH
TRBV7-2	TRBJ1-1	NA	ASSSTGYNTEAF
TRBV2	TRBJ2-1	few	ASRQGGGSGRMNEQF
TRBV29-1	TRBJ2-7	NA	SVESATGVTAEQY
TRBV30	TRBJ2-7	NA	AWSKVTGRGEQY
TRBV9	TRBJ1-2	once	ASRGLGGYT
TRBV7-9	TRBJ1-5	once	ASSSGTGGDQPQH
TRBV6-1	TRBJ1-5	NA	ASSVNQPQH
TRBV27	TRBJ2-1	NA	ASSLFPGQGLDEQF
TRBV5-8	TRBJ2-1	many	ASSLDLSSYNEQF
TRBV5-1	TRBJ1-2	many	ASSSSGGYGYT
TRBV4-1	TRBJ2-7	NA	ASSQVDSGRGYEQY
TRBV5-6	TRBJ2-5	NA	ASSWGQGAGETQY
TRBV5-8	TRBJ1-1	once	ASSAGTENTEAF
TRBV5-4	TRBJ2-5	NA	ASSPTSGSPETQY
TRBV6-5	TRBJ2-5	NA	ASRSPRQGRETQY
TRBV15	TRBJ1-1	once	ATSRDRQVTEAF
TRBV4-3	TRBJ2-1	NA	ASSQDIGTRSNEQF
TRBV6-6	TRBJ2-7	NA	ASSSPTLGSYEQY
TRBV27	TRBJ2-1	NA	ASSPPGTTEF
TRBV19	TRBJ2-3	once	ASSITQGSTDTQY
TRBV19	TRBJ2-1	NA	ASSWTSVHNEQF
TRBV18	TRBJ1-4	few	ASSPSRQGEKLF